The rows below give T cell receptor beta chains drawn from one sample of a study of T cell changes during pregnancy in multiple sclerosis. Sequencing was performed with immunoSEQ multiplex PCR; in TCRdb, only in-frame clones are kept and a portion is missing. The sample lists approximately 110,000 clones; 80% to 95% were seen once. Sequences were derived from peripheral blood, sampled after pregnancy. These receptor sequences come from a female donor with multiple sclerosis, enrolled in a pregnancy study. Each CDR3 is given with its conserved first and last residue. The D gene is left open where the match is weak. Clone size appears in some rows only: once, few, many, or a class for an expanded clone.

V	size	J	length	D	DNA	CDR3
TRBV6-5	.	TRBJ1-1	14	.	TGTGCCAGCATCGGGTCCGGCATGAACACTGAAGCTTTCTTT	CASIGSGMNTEAFF
TRBV2	.	TRBJ1-1	12	.	TGTGCCAGTTTGACAGGGAACACTGAAGCTTTCTTT	CASLTGNTEAFF
TRBV5-6	.	TRBJ1-2	14	.	TGTGCCAGCAGCTTGAGACAGTCTGGGTATGGCTACACCTTC	CASSLRQSGYGYTF
TRBV15	.	TRBJ1-6	14	TRBD1	TGTGCCACCAGCGGTGACAGGGATAATTCACCCCTCCACTTT	CATSGDRDNSPLHF
TRBV19	.	TRBJ1-6	13	.	TGTGCCAGTCGGAGGACCGAGAATTCACCCCTCCACTTT	CASRRTENSPLHF
TRBV11-2	once	TRBJ2-2	14	.	TGTGCCAGCAGCTCCACTAGTTTCACCGGGGAGCTGTTTTTT	CASSSTSFTGELFF
TRBV4-1	.	TRBJ2-1	16	TRBD2	TGCGCCAGCAGCCAAGATAGGGACTACGTGTACTATGAGCAGTTCTTC	CASSQDRDYVYYEQFF
TRBV28	.	TRBJ1-2	14	.	TGTGCCAGCAGGGGGAACGACAGGCCCTATGGCTACACCTTC	CASRGNDRPYGYTF
TRBV19	.	TRBJ1-2	17	.	TGTGCCAGTAGTATAGCGGCCAGGTCGCTTACGGCATATGGCTACACCTTC	CASSIAARSLTAYGYTF
TRBV6-4	few	TRBJ2-1	15	TRBD2	TGTGCCAGCAGTGACTCGAGCGGGGGGGCCAATGAGCAGTTCTTC	CASSDSSGGANEQFF
TRBV2	.	TRBJ2-4	16	TRBD2	TGTGCCAGCAGTGAAGGACAAATAGCGGGGGGAAACATTCAGTACTTC	CASSEGQIAGGNIQYF
TRBV5-1	.	TRBJ1-4	14	.	TGCGCCAGCAGCCCAACAGGGCCTGGTGAAAAACTGTTTTTT	CASSPTGPGEKLFF
TRBV9	many	TRBJ1-6	15	.	TGTGCCAGCAGCGTAGGAGAACAGCCAGAATTGCCCCTCCACTTT	CASSVGEQPELPLHF
TRBV19	.	TRBJ1-2	17	.	TGTGCCAGTACCCAGGTCCCCACAGCCCCCAGAGACTATGGCTACACCTTC	CASTQVPTAPRDYGYTF
TRBV6-4	.	TRBJ1-5	15	TRBD1	TGTGCCAGCAGTGGAACAGGGGTTAGCAATCAGCCCCAGCATTTT	CASSGTGVSNQPQHF
TRBV2	.	TRBJ1-6	16	.	TGTGCCAGCAGTGATACCGGACAACCCGATATTTCACCCCTCCACTTT	CASSDTGQPDISPLHF
TRBV6-5	.	TRBJ1-1	14	.	TGTGCCAGCAGTTACTCGAGCGGCATCACTGAAGCTTTCTTT	CASSYSSGITEAFF
TRBV2	.	TRBJ2-4	15	TRBD2	TGTGCCAGCAGTCCACTAGCGGGGGCCTTAAACATTCAGTACTTC	CASSPLAGALNIQYF
TRBV10-3	.	TRBJ2-7	13	.	TGTGCCATCAGTGCCGGGATCTCCTACGAGCAGTACTTC	CAISAGISYEQYF